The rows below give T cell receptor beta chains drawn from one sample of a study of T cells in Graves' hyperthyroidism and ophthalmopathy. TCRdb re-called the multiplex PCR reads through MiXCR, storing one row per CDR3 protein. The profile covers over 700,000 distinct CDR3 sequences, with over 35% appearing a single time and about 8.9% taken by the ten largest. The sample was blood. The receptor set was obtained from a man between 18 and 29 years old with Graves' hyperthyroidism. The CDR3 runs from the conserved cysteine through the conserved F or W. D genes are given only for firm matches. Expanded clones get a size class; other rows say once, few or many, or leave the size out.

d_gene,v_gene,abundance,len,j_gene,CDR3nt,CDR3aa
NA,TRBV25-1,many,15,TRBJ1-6,TGTGCCAGCAGTGAATCTCACAAATCTTACTCACCCCTCCACTTT,CASSESHKSYSPLHF
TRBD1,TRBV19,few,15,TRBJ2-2,TGTGCCAGCAGCCCGACAGGGAGCGGCACCGGGGAGCTGTTTTTT,CASSPTGSGTGELFF
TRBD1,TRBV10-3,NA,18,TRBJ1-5,TGTGCCATCGCGGAGGGACAGGGGGCACTTGGTAGCAATCAGCCCCAGCATTTT,CAIAEGQGALGSNQPQHF
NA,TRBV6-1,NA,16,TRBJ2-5,TGTGCCAGCAGTGAAATAGGGGGGTCCTCTAGCGGGACCCAGTACTTC,CASSEIGGSSSGTQYF
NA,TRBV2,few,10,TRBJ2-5,TGTGCCAGCAGTGAGTGGGGCCAGTACTTC,CASSEWGQYF
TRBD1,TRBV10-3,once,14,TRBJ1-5,TGTGCCGTAGCCAGGGGGCATAGCAATCAGCCCCAGCATTTT,CAVARGHSNQPQHF
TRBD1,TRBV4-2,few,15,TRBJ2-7,TGTGCCAGCAGCCGCCCGGGACAGGGGATCTACGAGCAGTACTTC,CASSRPGQGIYEQYF
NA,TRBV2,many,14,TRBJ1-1,TGTGCCAGCAGCGGGGGGGACTATAGATCTGAAGCTTTCTTT,CASSGGDYRSEAFF
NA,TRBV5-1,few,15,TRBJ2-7,TGCGCCAGCAGCAGCCAGCCCGGAGCCGCCTACGAGCAGTACTTC,CASSSQPGAAYEQYF
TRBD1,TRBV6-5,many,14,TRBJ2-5,TGTGCCAGCAGTACGCCGACAGGGTCGGAGACCCAGTACTTC,CASSTPTGSETQYF
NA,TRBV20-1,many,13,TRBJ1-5,TGCAGTGCTCACCGGACAACCAACCAGCCCCAGCATTTT,CSAHRTTNQPQHF
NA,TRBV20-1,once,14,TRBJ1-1,TGCAGTGCTAGAGATATCCTCCGAAACACTGAAGCTTTCTTT,CSARDILRNTEAFF
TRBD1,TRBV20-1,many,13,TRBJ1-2,TGCAGTGCTACCGGGACAGTTAACTATGGCTACACCTTC,CSATGTVNYGYTF
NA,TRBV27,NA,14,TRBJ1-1,TGTGCCAGCAGTTTAGATTTGGGGTACACTGAAGCTTTCTTT,CASSLDLGYTEAFF
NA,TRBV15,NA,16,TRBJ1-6,TGTGCCACCAGCAGTTACGGGGGGCGGCTACAATCACCCCTCCACTTT,CATSSYGGRLQSPLHF
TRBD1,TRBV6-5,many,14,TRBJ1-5,TGTGCCAGCAGTCAAGACAGGGAGGATCAGCCCCAGCATTTT,CASSQDREDQPQHF
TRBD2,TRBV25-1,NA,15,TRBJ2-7,TGTGCCAGCAGTGAGGGAAGCGGGGCTGCCTACGAGCAGTACTTC,CASSEGSGAAYEQYF
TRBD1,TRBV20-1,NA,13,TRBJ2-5,TGCAGTGCCCAGGACAGGGGGCGGGAGACCCAGTACTTC,CSAQDRGRETQYF
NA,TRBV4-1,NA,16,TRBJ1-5,TGTGCCAGCAGCCAAGAGCACCTGGAGGGCAATCAGCCCCAGCATTTT,CASSQEHLEGNQPQHF
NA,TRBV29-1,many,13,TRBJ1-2,TGCAGCGTTGAAGGCGAAGGACCCTATGGCTACACCTTC,CSVEGEGPYGYTF
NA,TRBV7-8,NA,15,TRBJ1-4,TGTGCCAGCAGCTTAACTGCCAGCTACAATGAAAAACTGTTTTTT,CASSLTASYNEKLFF
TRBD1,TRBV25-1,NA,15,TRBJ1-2,TGTGCCAGCAGTGGGGACAGGGGCCGGGGAGGTGGCTACACCTTC,CASSGDRGRGGGYTF
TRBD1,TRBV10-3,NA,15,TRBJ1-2,TGTGCCATCAGTGAAGGGACAGCCCTCTATTATGGCTACACCTTC,CAISEGTALYYGYTF
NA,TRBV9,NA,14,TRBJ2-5,TGTGCCAGCAGCGTAGAGGGGGTGAGAGAGACCCAGTACTTC,CASSVEGVRETQYF
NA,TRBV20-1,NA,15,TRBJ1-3,TGCAGTGCTTCTTCGACTGGGAGCTCTGGAAACACCATATATTTT,CSASSTGSSGNTIYF
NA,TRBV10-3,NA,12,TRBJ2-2,TGTGCCACCAAAGCAGGGACCGGGGAGCTGTTTTTT,CATKAGTGELFF
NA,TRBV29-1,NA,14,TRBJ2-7,TGCAGCGTTGAAGGAGAGGGAGCAGCCTACGAGCAGTACTTC,CSVEGEGAAYEQYF
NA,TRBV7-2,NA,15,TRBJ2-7,TGTGCCAGCAGCCGGAAGACAGTTTCTTCCTACGAGCAGTACTTC,CASSRKTVSSYEQYF
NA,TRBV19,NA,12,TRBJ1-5,TGTGCCACGGCCCAGCCTCCTCAGCCCCAGCATTTT,CATAQPPQPQHF
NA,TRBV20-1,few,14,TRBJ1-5,TGCAGTGCCAGCACAGGACCGCTCAATCAGCCCCAGCATTTT,CSASTGPLNQPQHF
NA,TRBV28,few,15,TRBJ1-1,TGTGCCGGCAATTCGCGGGAACCAGGGAACACTGAAGCTTTCTTT,CAGNSREPGNTEAFF
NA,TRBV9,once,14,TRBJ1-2,TGTGCCAGCAGCAGCCCATATGAGAACTATGGCTACACCTTC,CASSSPYENYGYTF
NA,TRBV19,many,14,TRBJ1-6,TGTGCCAGTAGTATCGGAAATTATAATTCACCCCTCCACTTT,CASSIGNYNSPLHF
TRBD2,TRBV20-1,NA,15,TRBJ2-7,TGCAGTGCTAGTAGCCTAGCGGGCCCCCTTTACGAGCAGTACTTC,CSASSLAGPLYEQYF
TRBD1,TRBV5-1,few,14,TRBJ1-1,TGCGCCACTAGAGGGGGACAGTCGAACACTGAAGCTTTCTTT,CATRGGQSNTEAFF
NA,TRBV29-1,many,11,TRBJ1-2,TGCAGCGTTGACAGGGGCGATGGCTACACCTTC,CSVDRGDGYTF
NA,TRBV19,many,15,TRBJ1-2,TGTGCCAGTAGTATTGGAGGGGGGATTCAGGATGGCTACACCTTC,CASSIGGGIQDGYTF
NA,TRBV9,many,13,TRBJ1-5,TGTGCCAGCAGCCCATCCCTAGATCAGCCCCAGCATTTT,CASSPSLDQPQHF
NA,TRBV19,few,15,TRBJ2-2,TGTGCCAGTAGTATAGATGGGACCGGCACCGGGGAGCTGTTTTTT,CASSIDGTGTGELFF
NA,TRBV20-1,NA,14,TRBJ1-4,TGCAGTGCCAGCTCACACGGAAAGTATGAAAAACTGTTTTTT,CSASSHGKYEKLFF
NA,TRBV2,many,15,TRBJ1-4,TGTGCCAGCTCGGAAGGGGGGACCGGGTACGAAAAACTGTTTTTT,CASSEGGTGYEKLFF
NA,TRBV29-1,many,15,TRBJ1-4,TGCAGCGTTGAGATTGACGGACAGCCTAATGAAAAACTGTTTTTT,CSVEIDGQPNEKLFF
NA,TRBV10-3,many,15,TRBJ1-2,TGTGCCATCAGTGAGAGGGAAGGAACAGGGAATGGCTACACCTTC,CAISEREGTGNGYTF
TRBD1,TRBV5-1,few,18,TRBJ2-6,TGCGCCAGCAGCGCCGGGACAGGGATTACCTCTGGGGCCAACGTCCTGACTTTC,CASSAGTGITSGANVLTF
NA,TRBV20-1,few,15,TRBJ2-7,TGCAGTGCTAGAGATAGGACTACGTCCCACTACGAGCAGTACTTC,CSARDRTTSHYEQYF
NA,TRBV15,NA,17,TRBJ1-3,TGTGCCACCAGCAGCTTGACACAGGGTCGCTCTGGAAACACCATATATTTT,CATSSLTQGRSGNTIYF
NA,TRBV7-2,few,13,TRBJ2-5,TGTGCCAGCAGCCAACGGGTCCAAGAGACCCAGTACTTC,CASSQRVQETQYF
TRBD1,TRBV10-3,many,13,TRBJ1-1,TGTGCCATCAGCCCGACAGGGGAGACTGAAGCTTTCTTT,CAISPTGETEAFF
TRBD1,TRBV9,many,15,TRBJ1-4,TGTGCCAGCAGCGTAGAGACAGGGGTAGCGGAAAAACTGTTTTTT,CASSVETGVAEKLFF